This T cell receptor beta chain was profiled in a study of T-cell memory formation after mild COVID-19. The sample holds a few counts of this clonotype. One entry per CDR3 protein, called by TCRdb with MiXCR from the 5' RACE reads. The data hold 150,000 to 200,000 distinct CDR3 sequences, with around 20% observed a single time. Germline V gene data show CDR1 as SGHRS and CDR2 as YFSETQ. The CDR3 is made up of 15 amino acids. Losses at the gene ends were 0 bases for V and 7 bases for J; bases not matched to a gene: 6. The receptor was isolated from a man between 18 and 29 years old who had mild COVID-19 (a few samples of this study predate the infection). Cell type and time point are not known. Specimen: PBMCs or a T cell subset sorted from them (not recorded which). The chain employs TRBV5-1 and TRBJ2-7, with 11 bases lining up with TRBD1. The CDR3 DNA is TGCGCCAGCAGCTTGGATGGACAGGGGGCTATAGAGCAGTACTTC. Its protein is CASSLDGQGAIEQYF.